This TCR beta chain was identified in a study of T cells after yellow fever vaccination. Points from the study as a whole: Any FACS-sorted repertoire could hold abundant clonotypes that contaminate it from the bulk population. Though it reached lower strength, the secondary response hit its peak faster, day 5 versus 15.

TCRdb re-derived calls from the 5' RACE reads in MiXCR, one entry per CDR3 protein. The sample contains about 310,000 distinct CDR3 sequences, roughly 4% of which appear only once. In its sample, this clonotype was seen many times. Its antigen is still unknown. With 6 bases clipped from V and 3 bases from J, the junction kept 3 bases outside the gene matches. This CDR3 spans 13 amino acids. The germline CDR1 and CDR2 sequences are ENHRY and SYGVKD. Sequences were derived from PBMCs, sampled on the day of the yellow fever booster vaccination. The source is a young man who received the YFV17D yellow fever vaccine. The rearrangement joins TRBV10-3 to TRBJ2-7, with 9 bases lining up with TRBD1. CDR3: CAISPGQGYEQYF. In DNA form, the CDR3 reads TGTGCCATCAGCCCGGGACAGGGCTACGAGCAGTACTTC.